Following are 27 T cell receptor beta chains from one sample sequenced in a study of blood T cell repertoires in COVID-19. Assay: immunoSEQ multiplex PCR; the TCRdb copy retains only in-frame clones and omits some. In the table there are more than 150,000 clones, under 90% of which are singletons. The sequencing sample was made of peripheral blood. Receptors originate from a man between 60 and 75 years old with acute or convalescent COVID-19.

The V call is TRBV7-6, the J call TRBJ1-1; D is possibly TRBD1 (5 bases). There are 15 residues in the CDR3. Trimming left V 1 base short and J 6 bases short, with 15 bases between. CDR1 and CDR2 from the germline V gene are SGHVS and FNYEAQ. The CDR3 reads CASSLGGRGHAEAFF. In nucleotides, the CDR3 is TGTGCCAGCAGCTTAGGTGGGAGGGGTCACGCTGAAGCTTTCTTT.

This clone was observed a handful of times. This chain connects TRBV4-2 to TRBJ1-1, with 7 nucleotides matching TRBD1. CDR3 size: 14 residues. The V gene end was trimmed by 5 bases and the J gene end by 4 bases; junction bases not matched to a gene: 7. Germline CDR1 and CDR2: LGHNA and YNFKEQ. The CDR3 loop is CASSSGTAGTEAFF. The CDR3 bases are TGTGCCAGCAGCTCGGGGACAGCCGGCACTGAAGCTTTCTTT.

This chain uses TRBV6-5 with TRBJ1-1; D gene unclear. The CDR3 contains 15 residues. The V gene lost 0 bases and the J gene lost 2 bases, with 10 bases spanning the gap. Per germline, CDR1 MNHEY and CDR2 SVGAGI. The CDR3: CASSYSTRVNTEAFF. The CDR3 coding sequence is TGTGCCAGCAGTTACTCGACCCGGGTTAACACTGAAGCTTTCTTT.

This clone was seen once. The CDR3 coding sequence is TGTGCCAGCAGACTACCCCACGGGGTCCACAGGAACACTGAAGCTTTCTTT. Its translation: CASRLPHGVHRNTEAFF. V usage is TRBV7-9 and J usage is TRBJ1-1; D call uncertain. In germline, CDR1 is SEHNR, CDR2 FQNEAQ (reference sequence). The CDR3 runs 17 residues. Trimming pared 6 bases from V and 1 base from J, leaving 21 bases between.

The chain links TRBV4-1 to TRBJ2-2, with TRBD1 matching 7 bases. V was clipped by 4 bases and J by 4 bases; unmatched bases: 9. Germline assignment: CDR1 MGHRA and CDR2 YSYEKL. The CDR3 consists of 16 residues. CDR3 sequence: CASSPTGTVITGELFF. The CDR3 DNA reads TGCGCCAGCAGCCCGACAGGGACCGTTATCACCGGGGAGCTGTTTTTT.

The table lists this clone with a few counts. The V gene is TRBV4-1, the J gene TRBJ1-2; TRBD1 matches 8 bases. Germline V lookup: CDR1 MGHRA, CDR2 YSYEKL. The CDR3 consists of 17 residues. V shed 0 bases and J 0 bases; nucleotides not matched to a gene: 6. The CDR3 spells CASSQDARQGSNYGYTF. In DNA form, the CDR3 reads TGCGCCAGCAGCCAAGATGCAAGACAGGGGTCTAACTATGGCTACACCTTC.

A single count supports this clone. V is TRBV5-6 and J is TRBJ1-2, with TRBD1 matching over 7 bases. The ends lost 5 bases at V and 7 bases at J; junction bases unmatched: 14. The germline gives CDR1 SGHDT, CDR2 YYEEEE. The CDR3 runs to 15 residues. DNA of the CDR3: TGTGCCAGCAGTTCGACAGGGCTGAGCGTTAGTGGCTACACCTTC. Its translation: CASSSTGLSVSGYTF. Full variable domain (missing parts from reference TRBV5-6 and TRBJ1-2): DAGVTQSPTHLIKTRGQQVTLRCSPKSGHDTVSWYQQALGQGPQFIFQYYEEEERQRGNFPDRFSGHQFPNYSSELNVNALLLGDSALYLCASSSTGLSVSGYTFGSGTRLTVV.

The chain is built from TRBV19 and TRBJ1-2; 8 nucleotides agree with TRBD1. The ends lost 6 bases at V and 7 bases at J; junction bases unmatched: 13. Germline lookup yields CDR1 LNHDA and CDR2 SQIVND (reference sequence). The CDR3 is made up of 15 amino acids. CDR3 nucleotide sequence: TGTGCCAGTAGCTACGAACAGGGGGGGATCGGTGGCTACACCTTC. Protein: CASSYEQGGIGGYTF. Combining the CDR3 with reference TRBV19 and TRBJ1-2 gives the whole variable domain DGGITQSPKYLFRKEGQNVTLSCEQNLNHDAMYWYRQDPGQGLRLIYYSQIVNDFQKGDIAEGYSVSREKKESFPLTVTSAQKNPTAFYLCASSYEQGGIGGYTFGSGTRLTVV.

V usage is TRBV21-1 and J usage is TRBJ2-3; TRBD2 is the table's D call, not checked against the DNA. TRBV21-1 is recorded as a pseudogene. The CDR3 spans 16 residues. The CDR3 spells CASSKQSGGETDTQYF. In DNA form, the CDR3 reads TGTGCCAGCAGCAAACAATCGGGGGGAGAGACAGATACGCAGTATTTT.

V and J are TRBV6-5 and TRBJ1-1; 11 positions agree with TRBD1. Germline CDR1 MNHEY, CDR2 SVGAGI. CDR3 length: 15 residues. With 6 bases clipped from V and 3 bases from J, the junction kept 6 bases outside the gene matches. The CDR3 protein is CASRDRGRRDTEAFF. Written as DNA, the CDR3 is TGTGCCAGCAGGGACAGGGGGCGGCGGGACACTGAAGCTTTCTTT.

This clone has just one count. The chain is built from TRBV7-3 and TRBJ1-1; D is unresolved. The CDR3 runs to 14 residues. The germline V and J ends were trimmed by 6 bases and 2 bases, with 13 bases remaining between them. Per the germline V gene, CDR1 is SGHTA and CDR2 is FQGTGA. CDR3 coding DNA: TGTGCCAGCAGTTCGGGTCCCTCAAACACTGAAGCTTTCTTT. Amino acids: CASSSGPSNTEAFF.

V usage is TRBV12-5 and J usage is TRBJ2-3; 7 bases fit TRBD1. Germline CDR1 reads LGHNT; CDR2 reads FRNRAP. V dropped 6 bases and J dropped 4; count of bases not matched to a gene: 7. The CDR3 runs 14 residues. The CDR3 protein is CASGRGQLADTQYF. CDR3 bases: TGTGCTAGTGGCAGGGGACAGCTGGCAGATACGCAGTATTTT.

The rearrangement joins TRBV6-6 to TRBJ2-7; 13 nucleotides align to TRBD2. The CDR3 length is 14 residues. Germline trimming cut 7 bases from V and 5 bases from J; bases unmatched to any gene: 5. CDR1 and CDR2 (germline): MNHNY, SVGAGI (reference sequence). CDR3 DNA sequence: TGTGCCAGCACCAGACTAGCGGGAGGTGACGAGCAGTACTTC. Amino acids: CASTRLAGGDEQYF.

The chain uses TRBV19 and TRBJ1-1; 7 bases match TRBD1. Germline V gives CDR1 LNHDA, CDR2 SQIVND (reference sequence). The CDR3 totals 16 residues. Trimming took 2 bases from V and 0 from J; bases not matched to a gene: 6. DNA of the CDR3: TGTGCCAGTAGTATAACAGGGGCCAGGATGAACACTGAAGCTTTCTTT. It yields the protein CASSITGARMNTEAFF.

This clone was found once. This chain uses TRBV6-5 with TRBJ2-5; 10 nucleotides line up with TRBD1. CDR3 length: 16 amino acids. Germline V gives CDR1 MNHEY, CDR2 SVGAGI. Trimming at V came to 1 base and at J to 5 bases, leaving 7 bases not matched to a gene. The chain's CDR3 is CASSYYGTGAGETQYF. In nucleotides, the CDR3 is TGTGCCAGCAGTTACTACGGGACAGGGGCGGGGGAGACCCAGTACTTC.

CDR3 in DNA: TGTGCCAGCAGCCGACCGACAGGCACCGGGGAGCTGTTTTTT. Translation gives CASSRPTGTGELFF. V and J are TRBV11-2 and TRBJ2-2; possibly TRBD1 for D (6 bases). The CDR3 runs to 14 residues. V lost 5 bases and J 4 bases, leaving 11 bases between the germline ends. Looked up from germline, CDR1 is SGHAT and CDR2 is FQNNGV.

The rearrangement joins TRBV28 to TRBJ2-7; no clear D gene. The CDR3 runs to 16 residues. V was cut by 3 bases and J by 0 bases, with 15 bases left in between. Looked up from germline, CDR1 is MDHEN and CDR2 is SYDVKM. The chain's CDR3 is CASSFADSTSSYEQYF. DNA of the CDR3: TGTGCCAGCAGTTTCGCCGACTCGACCAGCTCCTACGAGCAGTACTTC.

The V gene is TRBV7-2, the J gene TRBJ2-7; 10 bases align to TRBD1. There are 14 residues in the CDR3. Unmatched junction bases numbered 7, after V lost 5 bases and J lost 6 bases. The V gene's germline CDR1 is SGHTA and CDR2 FQGNSA. CDR3 region: CASSPWTGGGEQYF. CDR3 DNA sequence: TGTGCCAGCAGCCCATGGACAGGGGGTGGCGAGCAGTACTTC.

The CDR3 here is CATSDQTSGSNNEQFF. In DNA, the CDR3 is TGTGCCACCAGTGATCAGACTAGCGGGAGTAACAATGAGCAGTTCTTC. The rearrangement links TRBV24-1 to TRBJ2-1, with 12 bases fitting TRBD2. This CDR3 has 16 residues. V shed 3 bases, J shed 5 bases, and the junction held 4 bases outside the gene matches. The germline V gene encodes CDR1 KGHDR and CDR2 SFDVKD.

Only one count was recorded for this clone. This chain joins TRBV7-2 and TRBJ2-7; 9 bases align to TRBD1. The V segment lost 5 bases and the J segment 0 bases; nucleotides outside the gene matches: 8. The length of the CDR3 is 16 residues. Germline loops: CDR1 SGHTA, CDR2 FQGNSA. This CDR3 is CASSPRPGQGSYEQYF. CDR3 DNA sequence: TGTGCCAGCAGCCCGCGTCCGGGACAGGGCTCCTACGAGCAGTACTTC.

The J gene is TRBJ1-1, the V gene TRBV7-6; 7 bases agree with TRBD1. V shed 5 bases and J 6 bases; nucleotides not matched to a gene: 3. Germline loops: CDR1 SGHVS, CDR2 FNYEAQ. CDR3 length: 12 residues. CDR3 in amino acids: CASSTGQAEAFF. CDR3 bases: TGTGCCAGCAGCACCGGACAGGCTGAAGCTTTCTTT.

The V gene is TRBV7-2, the J gene TRBJ2-3, with D perhaps TRBD2 (6 bases). Germline-derived CDR1 and CDR2 are SGHTA and FQGNSA. The CDR3 is 15 residues long. V lost 1 base and J 4 bases, leaving 12 bases between the germline ends. In DNA form, the CDR3 reads TGTGCCAGCAGCTTAGGTCTAGGGGAGGCAGATACGCAGTATTTT. Encoded protein: CASSLGLGEADTQYF.

This chain links TRBV6-5 with TRBJ1-1, with D maybe TRBD1 (5 bases). The CDR3 has 15 amino acids. V shed 1 base and J shed 10 bases, with 19 bases lying between them. Germline loops: CDR1 MNHEY, CDR2 SVGAGI. The CDR3 bases are TGTGCCAGCAGTTACTATGGATCGCAGGGAATACCAGCTTTCTTT. Translation: CASSYYGSQGIPAFF.

This clone came up once. The chain is built from TRBV18 and TRBJ2-3; D uncertain. Germline V gene sequence: CDR1 KGHSH, CDR2 LQKENI. Trimming took off 3 bases at V and 6 bases at J, with 10 bases between the two ends. The CDR3 consists of 13 residues. The CDR3 region has the DNA TGTGCCAGCTCACCGATCTCCCGGGATACGCAGTATTTT. This encodes CASSPISRDTQYF.

The J gene is TRBJ1-1, the V gene TRBV19; D is unresolved. The V gene lost 1 base and the J gene lost 1 base, with 13 bases spanning the gap. The CDR3 runs 16 residues. CDR1 and CDR2 from the germline V gene are LNHDA and SQIVND (reference sequence). CDR3 nucleotides: TGTGCCAGTAGTATAGGAAGGAATGGGCAGAACACTGAAGCTTTCTTT. It encodes CASSIGRNGQNTEAFF.

V usage is TRBV9 and J usage is TRBJ2-1; 8 nucleotides line up with TRBD2. The CDR3 is made up of 16 amino acids. Losses at the gene ends were 4 bases for V and 5 bases for J; bases not matched to a gene: 11. Germline assignment: CDR1 SGDLS and CDR2 YYNGEE. The CDR3 DNA reads as TGTGCCAGCAGCCCCAAGACTAGCGCGGTAAACAATGAGCAGTTCTTC. Encoded protein: CASSPKTSAVNNEQFF.

The genes are TRBV5-6 and TRBJ1-6, with TRBD1 as a possible D gene (6 bases). Trimming pared 7 bases from V and 10 bases from J, leaving 24 bases between. The CDR3 has 16 amino acids. Germline CDR1 reads SGHDT; CDR2 reads YYEEEE. This CDR3 reads CASGGSGQDLWSPLHF. CDR3 coding DNA: TGTGCCAGCGGGGGATCGGGACAAGACCTTTGGTCACCCCTCCACTTT.